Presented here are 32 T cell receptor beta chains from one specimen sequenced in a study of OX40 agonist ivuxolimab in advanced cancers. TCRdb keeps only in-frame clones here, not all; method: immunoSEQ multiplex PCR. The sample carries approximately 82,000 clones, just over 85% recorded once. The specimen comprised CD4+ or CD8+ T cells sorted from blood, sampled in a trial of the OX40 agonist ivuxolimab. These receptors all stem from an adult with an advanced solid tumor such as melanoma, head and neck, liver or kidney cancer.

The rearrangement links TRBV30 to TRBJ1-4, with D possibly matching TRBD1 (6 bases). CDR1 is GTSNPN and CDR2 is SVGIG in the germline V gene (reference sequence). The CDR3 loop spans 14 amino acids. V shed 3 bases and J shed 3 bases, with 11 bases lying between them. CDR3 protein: CAWRPRGSNEKLFF. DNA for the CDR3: TGTGCCTGGAGACCCAGGGGTTCTAATGAAAAACTGTTTTTT.

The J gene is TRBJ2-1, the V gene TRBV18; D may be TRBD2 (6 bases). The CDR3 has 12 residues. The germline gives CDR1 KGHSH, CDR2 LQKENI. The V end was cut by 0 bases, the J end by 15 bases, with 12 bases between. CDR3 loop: CASSPPTRQPFF. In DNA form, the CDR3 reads TGTGCCAGCTCACCACCGACTAGACAGCCGTTCTTC.

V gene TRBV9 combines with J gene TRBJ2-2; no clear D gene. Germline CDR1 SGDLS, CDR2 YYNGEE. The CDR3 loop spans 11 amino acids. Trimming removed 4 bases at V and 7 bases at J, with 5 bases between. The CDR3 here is CASSFSGELFF. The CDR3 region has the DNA TGTGCCAGCAGCTTTAGCGGGGAGCTGTTTTTT.

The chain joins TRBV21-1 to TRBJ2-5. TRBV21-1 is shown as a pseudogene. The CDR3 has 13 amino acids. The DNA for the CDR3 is TGTGCCAGCAGCAATCGCTTCAAGGAGACCCAGTACTTC. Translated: CASSNRFKETQYF.

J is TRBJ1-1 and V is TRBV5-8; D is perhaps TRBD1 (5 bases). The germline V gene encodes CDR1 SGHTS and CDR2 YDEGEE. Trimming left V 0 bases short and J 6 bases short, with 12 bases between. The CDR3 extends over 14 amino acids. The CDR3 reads CASSLGDSPAEAFF. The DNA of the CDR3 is TGTGCCAGCAGCTTGGGTGACAGTCCGGCTGAAGCTTTCTTT.

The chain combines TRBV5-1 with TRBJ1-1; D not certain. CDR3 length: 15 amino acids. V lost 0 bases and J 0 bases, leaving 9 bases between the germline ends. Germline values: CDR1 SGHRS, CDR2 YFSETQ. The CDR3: CASSLVGALNTEAFF. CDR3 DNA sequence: TGCGCCAGCAGCTTGGTCGGTGCATTGAACACTGAAGCTTTCTTT.

DNA of the CDR3: TGTGCCAGCAGAGAGGGTAATCTACGGTTCTTC. It encodes CASREGNLRFF. The chain couples TRBV5-8 to TRBJ2-1; perhaps TRBD2 as D (5 bases). The CDR3 spans 11 residues. V dropped 5 bases and J dropped 15 bases, with 15 bases sitting between them. Per the germline V gene, CDR1 is SGHTS and CDR2 is YDEGEE.

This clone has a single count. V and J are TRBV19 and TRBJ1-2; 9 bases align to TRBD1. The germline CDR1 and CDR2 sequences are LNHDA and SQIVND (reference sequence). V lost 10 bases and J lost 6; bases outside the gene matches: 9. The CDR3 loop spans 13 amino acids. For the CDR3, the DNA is TGTGCCACTCGGGACAGGGCGACTGATGGCTACACCTTC. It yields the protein CATRDRATDGYTF.

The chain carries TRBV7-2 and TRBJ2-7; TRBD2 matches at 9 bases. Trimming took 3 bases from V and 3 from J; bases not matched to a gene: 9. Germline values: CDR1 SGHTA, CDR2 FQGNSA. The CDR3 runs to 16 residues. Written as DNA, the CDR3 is TGTGCCAGCAGCTTGGCAGCGGGAGGAAACAACTACGAGCAGTACTTC. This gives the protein CASSLAAGGNNYEQYF.

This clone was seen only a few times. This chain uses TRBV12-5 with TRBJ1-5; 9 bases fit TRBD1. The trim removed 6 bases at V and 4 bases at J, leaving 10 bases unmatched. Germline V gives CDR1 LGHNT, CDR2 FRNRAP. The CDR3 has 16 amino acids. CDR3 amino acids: CASGSPPGQGNQPQHF. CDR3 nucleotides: TGTGCTAGTGGCTCCCCCCCAGGACAGGGGAATCAGCCCCAGCATTTT.

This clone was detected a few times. The CDR3 DNA reads TGTGCCAGCAGCCAGACTAGCGGGAGGGGTGATACGCAGTATTTT. The encoded protein is CASSQTSGRGDTQYF. J is TRBJ2-3 and V is TRBV2, with TRBD2 matching over 14 bases. Germline V gives CDR1 SNHLY, CDR2 FYNNEI. J gave up 6 bases and V 6 bases, and 5 bases lay outside the gene matches. The CDR3 contains 15 residues.

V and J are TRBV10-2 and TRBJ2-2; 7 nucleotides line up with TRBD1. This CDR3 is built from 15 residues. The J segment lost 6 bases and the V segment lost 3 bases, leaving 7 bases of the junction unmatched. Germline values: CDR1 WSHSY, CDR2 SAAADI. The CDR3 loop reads CASSDYQTGPGELFF. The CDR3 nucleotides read TGCGCCAGCAGTGACTATCAGACAGGGCCCGGGGAGCTGTTTTTT.

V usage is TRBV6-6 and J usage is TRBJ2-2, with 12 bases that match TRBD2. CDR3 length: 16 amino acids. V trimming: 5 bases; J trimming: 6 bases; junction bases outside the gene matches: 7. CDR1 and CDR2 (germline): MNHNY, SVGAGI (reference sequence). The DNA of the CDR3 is TGTGCCAGCAGTGCTAGCGGGAGGGCCCCTCCCGGGGAGCTGTTTTTT. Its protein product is CASSASGRAPPGELFF.

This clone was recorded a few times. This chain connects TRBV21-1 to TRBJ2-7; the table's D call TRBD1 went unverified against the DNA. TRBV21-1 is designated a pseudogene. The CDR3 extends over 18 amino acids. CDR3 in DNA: TGTGCCAGCAGCAAAGCGTTTAAGGTCGGACAGAACTCCTACGAGCAGTACTTC. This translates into CASSKAFKVGQNSYEQYF.

CDR3 protein: CSVGMGYGYTF. The CDR3 nucleotides read TGCAGCGTTGGTATGGGCTATGGCTACACCTTC. The chain combines TRBV29-1 with TRBJ1-2; D is undetermined. The germline V gene encodes CDR1 SQVTM and CDR2 ANQGSEA. The CDR3 has 11 residues. Trimming took 4 bases from V and 4 from J, leaving 7 bases between them.

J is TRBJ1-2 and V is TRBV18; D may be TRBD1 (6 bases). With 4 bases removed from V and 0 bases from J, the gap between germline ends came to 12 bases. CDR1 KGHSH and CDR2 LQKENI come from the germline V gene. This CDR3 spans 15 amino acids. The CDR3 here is CASSQRTDTNYGYTF. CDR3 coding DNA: TGTGCCAGCTCACAACGGACAGACACTAACTATGGCTACACCTTC.

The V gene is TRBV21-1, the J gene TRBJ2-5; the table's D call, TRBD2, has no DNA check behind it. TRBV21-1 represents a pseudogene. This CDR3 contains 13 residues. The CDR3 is CASYLAGGETQYF. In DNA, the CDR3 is TGTGCCAGCTACCTAGCGGGAGGGGAGACCCAGTACTTC.

The CDR3 sequence is CASSNGLAGPYEQYF. The CDR3 bases are TGTGCCAGCAGCAACGGACTAGCGGGGCCCTACGAGCAGTACTTC. This chain connects TRBV5-6 to TRBJ2-7; 12 positions agree with TRBD2. Unmatched junction bases numbered 4, after V lost 4 bases and J lost 2 bases. This CDR3 is 15 amino acids long. Germline CDR1 reads SGHDT; CDR2 reads YYEEEE. The variable domain in full, with the rest retrieved from reference TRBV5-6 and TRBJ2-7, is DAGVTQSPTHLIKTRGQQVTLRCSPKSGHDTVSWYQQALGQGPQFIFQYYEEEERQRGNFPDRFSGHQFPNYSSELNVNALLLGDSALYLCASSNGLAGPYEQYFGPGTRLTVT.

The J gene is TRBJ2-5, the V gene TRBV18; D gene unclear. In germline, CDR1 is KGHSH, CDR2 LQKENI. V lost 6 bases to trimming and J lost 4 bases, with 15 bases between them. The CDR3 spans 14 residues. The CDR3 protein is CASSPGPGPETQYF. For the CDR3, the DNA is TGTGCCAGCTCCCCAGGCCCTGGGCCAGAGACCCAGTACTTC.

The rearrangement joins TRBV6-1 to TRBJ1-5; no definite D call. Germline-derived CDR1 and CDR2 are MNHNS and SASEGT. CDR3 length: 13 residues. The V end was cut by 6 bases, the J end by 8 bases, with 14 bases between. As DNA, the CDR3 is TGTGCCAGCAGGCCCCGCCTTCGGGAGCCCCAGCATTTT. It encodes CASRPRLREPQHF.

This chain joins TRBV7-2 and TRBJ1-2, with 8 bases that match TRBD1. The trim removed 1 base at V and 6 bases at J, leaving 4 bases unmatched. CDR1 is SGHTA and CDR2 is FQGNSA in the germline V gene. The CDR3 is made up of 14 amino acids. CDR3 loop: CASSLGQGYDGYTF. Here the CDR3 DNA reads TGTGCCAGCAGCTTAGGACAGGGGTATGATGGCTACACCTTC.

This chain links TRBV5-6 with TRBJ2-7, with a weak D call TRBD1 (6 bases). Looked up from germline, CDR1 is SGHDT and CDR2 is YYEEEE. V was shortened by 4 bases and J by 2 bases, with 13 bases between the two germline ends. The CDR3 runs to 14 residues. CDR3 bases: TGTGCCAGCAGCCATCGTGGGACAACCTACGAGCAGTACTTC. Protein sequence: CASSHRGTTYEQYF.

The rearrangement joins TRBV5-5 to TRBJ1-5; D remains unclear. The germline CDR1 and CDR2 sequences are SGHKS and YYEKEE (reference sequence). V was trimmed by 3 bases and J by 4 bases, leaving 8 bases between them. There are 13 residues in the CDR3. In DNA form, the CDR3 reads TGTGCCAGCAGCTACAGCTTTAATCAGCCCCAGCATTTT. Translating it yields CASSYSFNQPQHF.

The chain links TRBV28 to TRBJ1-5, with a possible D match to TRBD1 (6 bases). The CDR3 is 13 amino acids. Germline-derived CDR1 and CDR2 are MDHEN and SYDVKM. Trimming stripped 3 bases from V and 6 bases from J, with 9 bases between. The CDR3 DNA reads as TGTGCCAGCAGTTTGGGGGCGCTTCAGCCCCAGCATTTT. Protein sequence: CASSLGALQPQHF.

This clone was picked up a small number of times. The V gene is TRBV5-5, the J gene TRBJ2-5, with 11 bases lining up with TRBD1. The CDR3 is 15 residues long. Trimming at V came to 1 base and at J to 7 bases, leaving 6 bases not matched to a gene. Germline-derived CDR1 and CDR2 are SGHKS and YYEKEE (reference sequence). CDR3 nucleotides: TGTGCCAGCAGCTTGCCTCCGGGACAGGGGGGGACCCAGTACTTC. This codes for CASSLPPGQGGTQYF.

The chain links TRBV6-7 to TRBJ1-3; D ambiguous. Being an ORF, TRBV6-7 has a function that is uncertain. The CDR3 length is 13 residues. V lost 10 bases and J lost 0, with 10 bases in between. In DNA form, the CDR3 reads TGTGCCAAAAGGGCCTGCTCTGGAAACACCATATATTTT. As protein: CAKRACSGNTIYF.

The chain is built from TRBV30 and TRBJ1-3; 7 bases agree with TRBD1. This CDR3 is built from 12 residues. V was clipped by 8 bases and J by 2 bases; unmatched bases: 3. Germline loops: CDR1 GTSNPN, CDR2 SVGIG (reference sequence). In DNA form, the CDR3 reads TGTGCCGTCGGGACAGCTGGAAACACCATATATTTT. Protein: CAVGTAGNTIYF.

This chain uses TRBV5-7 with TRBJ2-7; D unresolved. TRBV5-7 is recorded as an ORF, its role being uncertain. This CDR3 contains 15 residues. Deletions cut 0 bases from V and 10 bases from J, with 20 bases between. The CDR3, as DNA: TGTGCCAGCAGCTTGGCAGTGGAGACTTCGACCGCACAGTACTTC. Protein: CASSLAVETSTAQYF.

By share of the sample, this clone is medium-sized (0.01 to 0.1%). CDR3 amino acids: CSVSINTGELFF. The CDR3 coding sequence is TGCAGCGTCTCTATAAACACCGGGGAGCTGTTTTTT. V gene TRBV29-1 combines with J gene TRBJ2-2; D is unresolved. The CDR3 has 12 residues. With 6 bases removed from V and 2 bases from J, the gap between germline ends came to 7 bases. The germline V gene encodes CDR1 SQVTM and CDR2 ANQGSEA.

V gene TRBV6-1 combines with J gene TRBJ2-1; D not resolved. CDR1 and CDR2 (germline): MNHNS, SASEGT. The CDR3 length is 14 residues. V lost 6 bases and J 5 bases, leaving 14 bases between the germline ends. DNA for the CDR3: TGTGCCAGCAGGGACGATGTGGACCACAATGAGCAGTTCTTC. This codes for CASRDDVDHNEQFF.

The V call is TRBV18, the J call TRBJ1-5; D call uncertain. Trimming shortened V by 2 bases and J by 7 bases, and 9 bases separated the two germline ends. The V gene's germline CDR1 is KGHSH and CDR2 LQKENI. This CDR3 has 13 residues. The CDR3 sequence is CASSPDGLQPQHF. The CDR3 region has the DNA TGTGCCAGCTCACCAGATGGCCTCCAGCCCCAGCATTTT.

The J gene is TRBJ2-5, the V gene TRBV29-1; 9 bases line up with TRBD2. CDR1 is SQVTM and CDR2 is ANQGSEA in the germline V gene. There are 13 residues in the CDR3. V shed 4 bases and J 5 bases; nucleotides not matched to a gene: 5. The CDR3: CSVVSSGIETQYF. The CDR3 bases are TGCAGCGTTGTGTCTAGCGGGATTGAGACCCAGTACTTC.